The clone carrying this TCR beta chain showed up many times. Primers used in a second PCR of about 6 to 11 cycles were a sample-barcoded 5' primer and a J-beta primer mix. Through a template-switch adaptor with 12 random nucleotides, each cDNA molecule received a tag. MiXCR, applied by TCRdb to the 5' RACE reads, yields one record per CDR3 protein. This sample has around 870,000 distinct CDR3 sequences; around 26% occur once, and the top ten carry about 18%. The V gene lost 0 bases and the J gene lost 4 bases, with 6 bases spanning the gap. Germline V gene sequence: CDR1 MNHEY, CDR2 SVGEGT. The CDR3 sequence is 13 residues long. This entry is derived from a study of blood T cells in healthy people across ages.

This rearrangement joins TRBV6-2 or TRBV6-3 to TRBJ1-2, with D hard to call. Sequencing was carried out using blood. The receptor was isolated from a woman older than 75 in good health. CDR3 nucleotide sequence: TGTGCCAGCAGTTACTCGAGTCTCTATGGCTACACCTTC. The encoded protein is CASSYSSLYGYTF.